The rows below give T cell receptor beta chains drawn from one sample of a study of cytomegalovirus exposure and HLA in healthy donors. This table comes from immunoSEQ multiplex PCR, and its TCRdb copy is limited to in-frame clones, with some not included. Listed are about 200,000 clones; 0.74% falls within the top ten. The sequencing input was PBMCs. All receptors derive from a boy aged 10-17 years in good health and CMV-seronegative. The CDR3 runs from the conserved cysteine through the conserved F or W. The D gene is left open where the match is weak.

j_call | cdr3_length | v_call | d_call | cdr3_aa | cdr3_nt
TRBJ2-7 | 17 | TRBV15 | TRBD2 | CATSRSTRTSDLAEQYF | TGTGCCACCAGCAGGTCGACTCGGACTAGCGATTTAGCCGAGCAGTACTTC
TRBJ1-5 | 14 | TRBV10-2 | NA | CASSEGREAQPQHF | TGCGCCAGCAGTGAGGGCAGGGAAGCTCAGCCCCAGCATTTT
TRBJ2-1 | 20 | TRBV4-2 | TRBD2 | CASSQWTSGGAQGSYNEQFF | TGTGCCAGCAGCCAGTGGACTAGCGGGGGGGCCCAGGGGTCCTACAATGAGCAGTTCTTC
TRBJ2-7 | 15 | TRBV5-5 | TRBD1 | CASSSGTASSYEQYF | TGTGCCAGCAGCTCCGGGACAGCGAGCTCCTACGAGCAGTACTTC
TRBJ1-4 | 13 | TRBV27 | TRBD1 | CASNPQGALKLFF | TGTGCCAGCAATCCCCAGGGGGCACTAAAACTGTTTTTT
TRBJ2-1 | 15 | TRBV5-6 | TRBD1 | CASSFSGQGRHEQFF | TGTGCCAGCAGCTTTTCGGGACAGGGGAGGCATGAGCAGTTCTTC
TRBJ2-3 | 17 | TRBV7-6 | TRBD2 | CASSSLAGGRGTDTQYF | TGTGCCAGCAGCTCTCTAGCGGGGGGGCGTGGGACAGATACGCAGTATTTT
TRBJ1-1 | 13 | TRBV18 | NA | CASSLGLNTEAFF | TGTGCCAGCTCGCTGGGCCTGAACACTGAAGCTTTCTTT
TRBJ2-2 | 15 | TRBV6-6 | NA | CASSPRQANTGELFF | TGTGCCAGCAGTCCTCGACAGGCGAACACCGGGGAGCTGTTTTTT
TRBJ2-7 | 11 | TRBV11-2 | NA | CASGLEREQYF | TGTGCCAGCGGCTTAGAGCGCGAGCAGTACTTC
TRBJ2-1 | 14 | TRBV19 | NA | CASSVGGLNNEQFF | TGTGCCAGCTCGGTCGGGGGGCTCAACAATGAGCAGTTCTTC
TRBJ2-3 | 14 | TRBV5-1 | TRBD2 | CASQRGTSGDTQYF | TGCGCCAGCCAGCGGGGGACCTCGGGAGATACGCAGTATTTT
TRBJ1-6 | 12 | TRBV5-4 | TRBD1 | CASSLAGGPLHF | TGTGCCAGCAGCTTGGCAGGGGGTCCCCTCCACTTT
TRBJ1-6 | 15 | TRBV19 | NA | CASSISGTLDSPLHF | TGTGCCAGTAGTATCTCTGGGACACTGGATTCACCCCTCCACTTT
TRBJ2-5 | 16 | TRBV6-6 | NA | CASSYGTEGIQGTQYF | TGTGCCAGCAGTTACGGAACGGAGGGTATCCAAGGGACCCAGTACTTC
TRBJ1-5 | 15 | TRBV6-5 | NA | CASRRDGTTHQPQHF | TGTGCCAGCAGGCGGGACGGCACAACCCATCAGCCCCAGCATTTT
TRBJ1-2 | 16 | TRBV9 | TRBD1 | CASSSGTGMVPYGYTF | TGTGCCAGCAGCTCCGGGACAGGGATGGTACCCTATGGCTACACCTTC
TRBJ2-7 | 16 | TRBV18 | TRBD2 | CASSPPRRGMVYEQYF | TGTGCCAGCTCACCACCCCGGCGGGGGATGGTGTACGAGCAGTACTTC
TRBJ1-1 | 15 | TRBV5-1 | NA | CASSFAQELNTEAFF | TGCGCCAGCAGCTTCGCACAGGAATTGAACACTGAAGCTTTCTTT
TRBJ2-7 | 13 | TRBV6-5 | NA | CASSFEQGSEQYF | TGTGCCAGCAGTTTCGAACAGGGTTCCGAGCAGTACTTC
TRBJ1-1 | 16 | TRBV28 | NA | CASSPGGTGRMAEAFF | TGTGCCAGCAGTCCTGGGGGAACAGGGAGAATGGCTGAAGCTTTCTTT
TRBJ2-7 | 16 | TRBV5-1 | NA | CASSVGGQPVSYEQYF | TGCGCCAGCAGCGTTGGGGGCCAGCCAGTCTCCTACGAGCAGTACTTC
TRBJ1-1 | 15 | TRBV5-5 | TRBD1 | CASSFATGEDTEAFF | TGTGCCAGCAGCTTCGCGACAGGGGAGGACACTGAAGCTTTCTTT
TRBJ2-2 | 18 | TRBV9 | TRBD2 | CASSAGLAGGANTGELFF | TGTGCCAGCAGCGCGGGACTAGCGGGGGGTGCGAACACCGGGGAGCTGTTTTTT
TRBJ2-7 | 14 | TRBV28 | TRBD1 | CASSLGDRSYEQYF | TGTGCCAGCAGTTTAGGGGACAGATCCTACGAGCAGTACTTC
TRBJ1-2 | 13 | TRBV19 | NA | CASSADRSLGYTF | TGTGCCAGTAGTGCAGACAGGTCCCTAGGCTACACCTTC